One sample yielded the 16 T cell receptor beta chains listed below, sequenced in a study of T cells in Graves' hyperthyroidism and ophthalmopathy. Amplified TCR beta CDR3 regions came from RNA transcripts. A first-round RT-PCR of the TCR CDR3 used the HTBI primer set. Via MiXCR, TCRdb re-called the multiplex PCR reads, giving one row per CDR3 protein. The data show about 700,000 distinct CDR3 sequences, 45% seen once. Sequences were obtained from peripheral blood or thyroid tissue (not recorded which). The receptors come from an adult man with Graves' disease, either hyperthyroidism or ophthalmopathy (not recorded which).

This clonotype appeared many times. V gene TRBV10-3 combines with J gene TRBJ2-7; TRBD2 agrees at 7 bases. The V gene's germline CDR1 is ENHRY and CDR2 SYGVKD. V lost 3 bases and J lost 5; bases outside the gene matches: 10. This CDR3 has 15 amino acids. The CDR3, as DNA: TGTGCCATCAGTGAAGTCTCCTTGGGGAGGGACGAGCAGTACTTC. This translates into CAISEVSLGRDEQYF.

Note on this clonotype: The CDR3 carries no conserved terminal phenylalanine or tryptophan, so it likely arises from a read error. No DNA is shown, since the ends of the CDR3 on it are uncertain; the CDR3 is the one TCRdb lists. V usage is TRBV6-1 and J usage is TRBJ1-6. Germline CDR1 MNHNS, CDR2 SASEGT. With termini counted, the CDR3 has 8 amino acids. The CDR3 sequence is CASSQEGY.

The rearrangement links TRBV15 to TRBJ2-3; D perhaps matches TRBD2 (6 bases). The CDR3 extends over 14 amino acids. The germline CDR1 and CDR2 sequences are LNHNV and YYDKDF (reference sequence). The V end was cut by 9 bases, the J end by 3 bases, with 16 bases between. The CDR3 is CATTGVRRTDTQYF. The CDR3 region has the DNA TGTGCCACAACGGGGGTCCGTCGTACAGATACGCAGTATTTT.

Only a few counts were recorded for this clonotype. The rearrangement joins TRBV7-2 to TRBJ1-3; D ambiguous. V was cut by 1 base and J by 0 bases, with 13 bases left in between. The CDR3 runs to 17 residues. Germline CDR1 is SGHTA and CDR2 is FQGNSA. The CDR3 sequence: CASSLEGRPSSGNTIYF. CDR3 nucleotides: TGTGCCAGCAGCTTAGAGGGCAGGCCGTCCTCTGGAAACACCATATATTTT.

The chain has TRBV29-1 and TRBJ2-7; a possible D gene is TRBD1 (6 bases). The V gene lost 4 bases and the J gene lost 0 bases, with 10 bases spanning the gap. Germline CDR1 is SQVTM and CDR2 is ANQGSEA. This CDR3 has 13 residues. DNA for the CDR3: TGCAGCGTTGCAGGGGATGACTCCTACGAGCAGTACTTC. Its translation is CSVAGDDSYEQYF.

The chain carries TRBV7-2 and TRBJ1-2, with D unclear. CDR3 size: 12 residues. CDR1 is SGHTA, CDR2 FQGNSA, per germline. V lost 1 base to trimming and J lost 8 bases, with 8 bases between them. The DNA for the CDR3 is TGTGCCAGCAGCTTAGGACATGAGGGCTACACCTTC. Residues: CASSLGHEGYTF.

This clonotype was observed many times. The rearrangement uses TRBV24-1 and TRBJ1-1; D is possibly TRBD1 (6 bases). This CDR3 spans 14 amino acids. The V end was cut by 3 bases, the J end by 10 bases, with 17 bases between. Germline V gives CDR1 KGHDR, CDR2 SFDVKD. The CDR3 DNA reads TGTGCCACCAGTGATCCGCTGAGGGGGGAGAGAGCTTTCTTT. It is translated as CATSDPLRGERAFF.

This clonotype was recorded at least ten times. The chain combines TRBV10-3 with TRBJ1-5, with 9 bases aligning to TRBD1. J gave up 4 bases and V 8 bases, and 6 bases lay outside the gene matches. Germline values: CDR1 ENHRY, CDR2 SYGVKD. This CDR3 comprises 14 residues. The DNA for the CDR3 is TGTGCCATCGGGGGGACAGGGCATAATCAGCCCCAGCATTTT. The encoded protein is CAIGGTGHNQPQHF.

The gene calls are TRBV2 and TRBJ1-2, with no clear D. With 7 bases removed from V and 8 bases from J, the gap between germline ends came to 14 bases. Germline V gene lookup returns CDR1 SNHLY and CDR2 FYNNEI. The CDR3 length is 12 residues. CDR3 amino acids: CASTLDFSGYTF. The CDR3 DNA is TGTGCCAGCACGCTGGACTTCTCCGGCTACACCTTC.

This CDR3 is CASSPPGQGPNYGYTF. In DNA, the CDR3 is TGTGCCAGCAGCCCCCCGGGACAGGGCCCTAACTATGGCTACACCTTC. The chain uses TRBV11-1 and TRBJ1-2; 9 bases fit TRBD1. The CDR3 loop spans 16 amino acids. Trimming cost V 5 bases and J 0 bases; bases outside gene matches: 7. Germline V gives CDR1 SGHAT, CDR2 FQDESV (reference sequence). The variable domain in full, with the rest retrieved from reference TRBV11-1 and TRBJ1-2, is EAEVAQSPRYKITEKSQAVAFWCDPISGHATLYWYRQILGQGPELLVQFQDESVVDDSQLPKDRFSAERLKGVDSTLKIQPAELGDSAMYLCASSPPGQGPNYGYTFGSGTRLTVV.

A word on this clonotype: This may arise from a read error, as a much more abundant clone is one base away. The chain recombines TRBV20-1 with TRBJ2-5; a possible D gene is TRBD1 (5 bases). The CDR3 extends over 13 amino acids. Between the trimmed V and J ends, which lost 5 bases and 0 bases, there was a span of 10 bases. Germline V gene lookup returns CDR1 DFQATT and CDR2 SNEGSKA (reference sequence). Written as DNA, the CDR3 is TGCAGTGCTGGCGAGACAGACCAAGAGACCCAGTACTTC. Translated: CSAGETDQETQYF.

The chain is built from TRBV20-1 and TRBJ1-5; 7 nucleotides line up with TRBD1. CDR3 length: 16 residues. With V trimmed by 2 bases and J by 7 bases, 14 bases remained unmatched. The germline gives CDR1 DFQATT, CDR2 SNEGSKA (reference sequence). The CDR3 protein is CSARRGLGALGQPQHF. CDR3 nucleotides: TGCAGTGCTAGAAGGGGGCTGGGGGCCCTAGGACAGCCCCAGCATTTT.

CDR3 in DNA: TGTGCCTACCTAGGGGGCGGAAATCAGCCCCAGCATTTT. Translation gives CAYLGGGNQPQHF. The V gene is TRBV15, the J gene TRBJ1-5, with TRBD1 matching 7 bases. CDR1 and CDR2 (germline): LNHNV, YYDKDF (reference sequence). CDR3 length: 13 residues. After removal of 11 bases from V and 4 bases from J, the junction contained 8 bases not matched to a gene.

The gene calls are TRBV20-1 and TRBJ1-4, with D possibly being TRBD1 (5 bases). The germline V and J ends were trimmed by 6 bases and 8 bases, with 16 bases remaining between them. This CDR3 is 13 amino acids long. Per germline, CDR1 DFQATT and CDR2 SNEGSKA (reference sequence). CDR3 sequence reads: CSAGPGVQEKLFF. The CDR3, as DNA: TGCAGTGCAGGCCCGGGGGTCCAAGAAAAACTGTTTTTT.

The CDR3 nucleotides are TGTGCCAGCAGCTTGGGGGGGACAGATGAAGCTTTCTTT. Translation: CASSLGGTDEAFF. This chain connects TRBV7-2 to TRBJ1-1, with 7 nucleotides matching TRBD1. Trimming removed 3 bases from V and 7 bases from J; junction bases left unmatched: 5. CDR3 length: 13 residues. The V gene's germline CDR1 is SGHTA and CDR2 FQGNSA.

Remarks on this clonotype: A read error is possible here, since a much larger clone lies one base away. The genes are TRBV2 and TRBJ1-2; 7 bases align to TRBD1. The CDR3 has 13 residues. The germline gives CDR1 SNHLY, CDR2 FYNNEI. The CDR3 reads CDSFDPGGYGYTF. CDR3 nucleotide sequence: TGTGACAGCTTCGACCCAGGGGGTTATGGCTACACCTTC.